These T cell receptor beta chains were read from a single sample in a study of blood T cell repertoires in COVID-19. The data were produced by immunoSEQ multiplex PCR, yet TCRdb's version contains in-frame clones alone and is incomplete. The sample shows a few hundred thousand clones, roughly four fifths of them seen only once. The sequencing input was PBMCs or T cells enriched from blood (not recorded which). The receptor source for this set is a man aged 40-49 years who had recovered from COVID-19. CDR3s include the opening cysteine and the closing phenylalanine or tryptophan. The D gene is left open where the match is weak. The size field is filled for only some rows; it gives once, few, many or a size class.

12	.	TRBV19	TRBJ1-6	.	CASSYPGSPLHF	TGTGCCAGTAGTTACCCGGGTTCACCCCTCCACTTT
15	once	TRBV3-1/TRBV3-2	TRBJ2-2	.	CASSRETSITGELFF	TGTGCCAGCAGCCGGGAGACTTCAATCACCGGGGAGCTGTTTTTT
14	.	TRBV5-1	TRBJ2-7	TRBD2	CASSRRGETYEQYF	TGCGCCAGCAGCCGGCGGGGGGAAACCTACGAGCAGTACTTC
15	.	TRBV5-4	TRBJ1-3	.	CASSLRGVSGNTIYF	TGTGCCAGCAGCCTCCGGGGAGTATCAGGAAACACCATATATTTT
15	.	TRBV5-8	TRBJ2-1	.	CASSLPGVTWNEQFF	TGTGCCAGCAGCTTGCCGGGGGTCACCTGGAATGAGCAGTTCTTC
16	once	TRBV3-1/TRBV3-2	TRBJ2-1	.	CASSPRTSSSYNEQFF	TGTGCCAGCAGCCCTCGGACTTCGAGCTCCTACAATGAGCAGTTCTTC
17	.	TRBV5-6	TRBJ1-3	TRBD1	CASSLRSWDRTGNTIYF	TGTGCCAGCAGCTTGAGGTCTTGGGACAGAACTGGAAACACCATATATTTT
13	.	TRBV12-3/TRBV12-4	TRBJ2-7	TRBD1	CASRRDSTYEQYF	TGTGCCAGCAGAAGGGACAGTACCTACGAGCAGTACTTC
15	once	TRBV4-1	TRBJ1-6	TRBD1	CASSHSPGQDSPLHF	TGCGCCAGCAGCCATTCCCCGGGACAGGATTCACCCCTCCACTTT
14	.	TRBV5-1	TRBJ1-5	.	CASSPDSWGQPQHF	TGCGCCAGCAGCCCGGACAGTTGGGGTCAGCCCCAGCATTTT
14	.	TRBV30	TRBJ1-4	TRBD1	CAWSVSDSGGKLFF	TGTGCCTGGAGTGTCTCCGACTCAGGGGGAAAACTGTTTTTT
13	.	TRBV7-3	TRBJ1-1	.	CASSPAGGPEAFF	TGTGCCAGCAGCCCTGCGGGGGGCCCTGAAGCTTTCTTT
12	.	TRBV29-1	TRBJ2-7	TRBD1	CSVRDRAYEQYF	TGCAGCGTGCGGGACAGGGCCTACGAGCAGTACTTC
18	.	TRBV14	TRBJ2-5	TRBD2	CASSQDLAGLGSSGTQYF	TGTGCCAGCAGCCAAGATCTTGCGGGACTAGGGTCGAGCGGGACCCAGTACTTC
16	.	TRBV15	TRBJ2-7	TRBD1	CATSMNFGQGRNEQYF	TGTGCCACCAGCATGAATTTCGGACAGGGGAGAAACGAGCAGTACTTC
17	.	TRBV10-3	TRBJ2-2	TRBD2	CAISGLTSGVWPGELFF	TGTGCCATCAGTGGATTGACTAGCGGGGTCTGGCCCGGGGAGCTGTTTTTT
17	few	TRBV7-9	TRBJ1-3	.	CASSLYGDKSSGNTIYF	TGTGCCAGCAGCTTATATGGTGACAAGAGCTCTGGAAACACCATATATTTT
13	.	TRBV21-1	TRBJ1-2	.	CASSPDLNYGYTF	TGTGCCAGCAGCCCGGACTTAAACTATGGCTACACCTTC
15	.	TRBV10-3	TRBJ1-5	.	CAISDSRGNGQPQHF	TGTGCCATCAGTGATTCGAGGGGGAACGGTCAGCCCCAGCATTTT
15	.	TRBV28	TRBJ1-1	.	CASSPTTRTNTEAFF	TGTGCCAGCAGTCCTACGACACGTACGAACACTGAAGCTTTCTTT
12	.	TRBV5-8	TRBJ1-5	.	CASRRVDQPQHF	TGTGCCAGTCGGCGGGTCGATCAGCCCCAGCATTTT
15	.	TRBV5-1	TRBJ2-1	TRBD2	CASSLVGGSYNEQFF	TGCGCCAGCAGCTTGGTCGGGGGGTCCTACAATGAGCAGTTCTTC
15	.	TRBV7-9	TRBJ2-1	.	CASSLRGSLYNEQFF	TGTGCCAGCAGCTTAAGGGGGTCTCTTTACAATGAGCAGTTCTTC
16	.	TRBV7-3	TRBJ2-5	.	CASSLSASLGQETQYF	TGTGCCAGCAGCTTATCCGCTAGTTTGGGTCAAGAGACCCAGTACTTC
13	.	TRBV28	TRBJ2-3	TRBD1	CASGMTGVDTQYF	TGTGCCAGCGGGATGACAGGGGTGGATACGCAGTATTTT
14	few	TRBV18	TRBJ1-2	.	CASSPQRGQDGYTF	TGTGCCAGCTCACCGCAGCGGGGGCAGGATGGCTACACCTTC
14	.	TRBV9	TRBJ1-4	.	CASSVGGWNEKLFF	TGTGCCAGCAGCGTGGGGGGTTGGAATGAAAAACTGTTTTTT
12	few	TRBV18	TRBJ1-1	TRBD1	CASSLTGAEAFF	TGTGCCAGCTCACTAACAGGGGCTGAAGCTTTCTTT
14	.	TRBV7-3	TRBJ1-2	TRBD1	CASSLDRAVGGYTF	TGTGCCAGCAGCTTGGACAGGGCAGTTGGTGGCTACACCTTC
14	.	TRBV21-1	TRBJ2-4	.	CARFGRSAKNIQYF	TGTGCCAGGTTCGGGAGATCCGCCAAAAACATTCAGTACTTC
18	.	TRBV28	TRBJ1-3	.	CASNGGGALSLSGNTIYF	TGTGCCAGCAATGGCGGAGGGGCCCTCTCTCTCTCTGGAAACACCATATATTTT
15	.	TRBV27	TRBJ2-4	.	CASSLYYGLGNIQYF	TGTGCCAGCAGTTTATATTACGGACTGGGAAACATTCAGTACTTC
13	.	TRBV28	TRBJ2-7	TRBD2	CASSSPTSGSAYF	TGTGCCAGCAGTTCCCCTACTAGCGGGAGTGCGTACTTC
16	few	TRBV24-1	TRBJ2-3	TRBD2	CATSDLAGEGTDTQYF	TGTGCCACCAGTGATCTAGCGGGGGAAGGGACAGATACGCAGTATTTT
15	.	TRBV5-1	TRBJ2-3	.	CASSHGTPITDTQYF	TGCGCCAGCAGCCACGGGACACCGATCACAGATACGCAGTATTTT
14	.	TRBV3-1/TRBV3-2	TRBJ1-5	.	CASSQWQSNQPQHF	TGTGCCAGCAGCCAATGGCAAAGCAATCAGCCCCAGCATTTT
16	.	TRBV4-1	TRBJ1-1	TRBD1	CASSQEPGTGNTEAFF	TGCGCCAGCAGCCAAGAACCCGGGACAGGGAATACTGAAGCTTTCTTT
14	.	TRBV28	TRBJ2-7	TRBD2	CASSYASGHYEQYF	TGTGCCAGCAGTTATGCTAGCGGGCACTACGAGCAGTACTTC
15	.	TRBV19	TRBJ1-1	.	CASTVSWTVNTEAFF	TGTGCCAGTACCGTGAGTTGGACAGTGAACACTGAAGCTTTCTTT
15	few	TRBV3-1/TRBV3-2	TRBJ2-3	.	CASSLTGGPGDTQYF	TGTGCCAGCAGCCTAACGGGGGGCCCGGGAGATACGCAGTATTTT
14	.	TRBV19	TRBJ1-4	.	CASSTVATNEKLFF	TGTGCCAGTAGCACAGTCGCAACTAATGAAAAACTGTTTTTT
17	.	TRBV19	TRBJ1-5	TRBD1	CASSPRGQVYSNQPQHF	TGTGCCAGTAGTCCCCGAGGACAGGTTTATAGCAATCAGCCCCAGCATTTT
13	.	TRBV10-3	TRBJ1-5	.	CAITGDADQPQHF	TGTGCCATCACGGGGGATGCGGATCAGCCCCAGCATTTT
14	.	TRBV15	TRBJ2-5	TRBD1	CATSRRQGSETQYF	TGTGCCACCAGCCGCCGACAGGGGTCAGAGACCCAGTACTTC
13	once	TRBV12-3/TRBV12-4	TRBJ2-1	.	CASTSTGRDEQFF	TGTGCCAGCACCTCGACAGGCAGGGATGAGCAGTTCTTC
15	.	TRBV28	TRBJ1-6	.	CASSFSGARNSPLHF	TGTGCCAGCAGTTTTTCAGGGGCGCGGAATTCACCCCTCCACTTT
17	.	TRBV12-5	TRBJ2-3	.	CASGLVLVGGASAPQYF	TGTGCTAGTGGTTTGGTACTTGTGGGGGGGGCGTCGGCACCGCAGTATTTT
14	.	TRBV30	TRBJ1-1	.	CAWTRRGPNTEAFF	TGTGCCTGGACTCGCAGGGGTCCTAACACTGAAGCTTTCTTT
14	.	TRBV3-1/TRBV3-2	TRBJ2-7	TRBD2	CASSHQRGTYEQYF	TGTGCCAGCAGCCACCAGCGGGGCACCTACGAGCAGTACTTC
11	.	TRBV29-1	TRBJ1-2	.	CSDRAVYGYTF	TGCAGCGACCGAGCGGTGTATGGCTACACCTTC
14	.	TRBV7-2	TRBJ1-1	TRBD1	CASSPRTGVTEAFF	TGTGCCAGCAGCCCAAGAACAGGGGTAACTGAAGCTTTCTTT
14	once	TRBV24-1	TRBJ2-1	.	CATSDLSLGNEQFF	TGTGCCACCAGTGATTTGTCTCTAGGCAATGAGCAGTTCTTC
13	.	TRBV11-3	TRBJ2-5	.	CASSLGSRETQYF	TGTGCCAGCAGCTTAGGTTCTCGGGAGACCCAGTACTTC
13	.	TRBV11-2	TRBJ2-1	TRBD1	CASRGQGSNEQFF	TGTGCCAGCAGGGGACAGGGTAGCAATGAGCAGTTCTTC
15	.	TRBV28	TRBJ1-2	.	CASRLTGASNYGYTF	TGTGCCAGCAGACTGACAGGAGCCTCTAACTATGGCTACACCTTC